These T cell receptor beta chains were read from a single sample in a study of a mutant IDH1 vaccine in newly diagnosed glioma. Repertoires were generated with immunoSEQ multiplex PCR, while TCRdb's copy carries only in-frame clones and drops some. This sample carries roughly 25,000 clones, approximately 93% of them seen once, and the ten largest clones take around 10%. Here the sequenced sample was PBMCs, taken from a glioma patient treated with radiotherapy, temozolomide or both. These receptors originate from a man aged 30 to 39 with glioma. Each CDR3 is given with its conserved first and last residue. The order of the fields is D gene, J gene, CDR3 length, clone size, V gene, CDR3 DNA, CDR3 protein. D genes are given only for firm matches. Clone size is shown for a subset of rows, as once, few, many or a class of expanded clone.

.,TRBJ1-1,12,.,TRBV27,TGTGCCAGCAGTTTAATGGGTTCAGGAGCTTTCTTT,CASSLMGSGAFF
.,TRBJ2-5,15,once,TRBV30,TGTGCCTGGAGCGTAGACAGGGAGGTACGAGAGACCCAGTACTTC,CAWSVDREVRETQYF
.,TRBJ2-1,14,.,TRBV27,TGTGCCAGCAGTTTGCGGCTAGGTGGGGATGAGCAGTTCTTC,CASSLRLGGDEQFF
TRBD1,TRBJ1-1,15,.,TRBV7-9,TGTGCCAGCAACAACCAGGGACAGGCGAATACTGAAGCTTTCTTT,CASNNQGQANTEAFF
.,TRBJ2-7,13,.,TRBV21-1,TGTGCCAGCAGCTCCGTGGAAGGGCCCGAGCAGTACTTC,CASSSVEGPEQYF
TRBD1,TRBJ2-1,16,.,TRBV6-5,TGTGCCAGCAGTTACTCCCCCCAGGGGGTTAACAATGAGCAGTTCTTC,CASSYSPQGVNNEQFF
.,TRBJ1-5,15,.,TRBV7-6,TGTGCCAGCAGCTTAGGGACCGCTTGGAATCAGCCCCAGCATTTT,CASSLGTAWNQPQHF
.,TRBJ1-1,13,.,TRBV5-1,TGCGCCAGCCGCACCGGGGGGACCACTGAAGCTTTCTTT,CASRTGGTTEAFF
TRBD1,TRBJ1-6,15,.,TRBV4-2,TGTGCCAGCAGCGTGGGACAGGCCCTAAATTCACCCCTCCACTTT,CASSVGQALNSPLHF
.,TRBJ1-1,14,few,TRBV5-1,TGCGCCAGCAGCTTCCCAGGGAGTGGCACTGAAGCTTTCTTT,CASSFPGSGTEAFF
.,TRBJ1-1,15,.,TRBV7-2,TGTGCCAGCAGCTCCAGGACAGTTCGGGACACTGAAGCTTTCTTT,CASSSRTVRDTEAFF
TRBD1,TRBJ1-3,16,.,TRBV5-1,TGCGCCAGCAGCGGGACAGGGGGCGCGGAAGGAAACACCATATATTTT,CASSGTGGAEGNTIYF
TRBD1,TRBJ2-5,16,.,TRBV6-1,TGTGCCAGCAGTGAAAATATGCGACAGGGGGCCGAGACCCAGTACTTC,CASSENMRQGAETQYF
TRBD1,TRBJ1-1,13,.,TRBV12-5,TGTGCTAGTGAGCCAGGGGGCACCACTGAAGCTTTCTTT,CASEPGGTTEAFF
.,TRBJ1-5,15,.,TRBV29-1,TGCAGCGTTGCCGTATTGGGAGGGAATGGTCAGCCCCAGCATTTT,CSVAVLGGNGQPQHF
TRBD2,TRBJ2-7,13,.,TRBV6-5,TGTGCCTCACAACGAGCGGGAGGGCGCGAGCAGTACTTC,CASQRAGGREQYF
.,TRBJ2-3,16,.,TRBV27,TGTGCCAGCAGTTTATATAACGTCGGGGTTCCAGATACGCAGTATTTT,CASSLYNVGVPDTQYF
.,TRBJ1-3,12,.,TRBV6-1,TGTGCCAGCAGGGGCCTCGGAAACACCATATATTTT,CASRGLGNTIYF
TRBD1,TRBJ2-5,13,.,TRBV7-2,TGTGCCAGCAGCCAAGACAGGGAAGAGACCCAGTACTTC,CASSQDREETQYF
TRBD2,TRBJ2-3,18,few,TRBV19,TGTGCCAGTAGTAGCCCATTCCGACTAGCGGGACTCACAGATACGCAGTATTTT,CASSSPFRLAGLTDTQYF
.,TRBJ1-4,14,.,TRBV6-5,TGTGCCAGCAGTTACTCAAGGACCGGGCGGGCACTGTTTTTT,CASSYSRTGRALFF
TRBD1,TRBJ1-5,16,once,TRBV4-1,TGCGCCAGCAGCCTGCCCGGACAGGGGGGGAATCAGCCCCAGCATTTT,CASSLPGQGGNQPQHF
TRBD1,TRBJ1-1,19,.,TRBV5-1,TGCGCCAGCAGCTTCCGGGACAGGGGAATTATAAATGAGGCCACTGAAGCTTTCTTT,CASSFRDRGIINEATEAFF
.,TRBJ1-3,17,.,TRBV5-1,TGCGCCAGCAGCTTGGTCCCCTCCAGGGAGGCTGGAAACACCATATATTTT,CASSLVPSREAGNTIYF
.,TRBJ1-1,14,.,TRBV19,TGTGCCAGTAGAATACAGGGCCCGAGGACTGAAGCTTTCTTT,CASRIQGPRTEAFF
.,TRBJ2-1,16,.,TRBV5-1,TGCGCCAGCAGCTTGAGACTCGACAGGAGTTACAATGAGCAGTTCTTC,CASSLRLDRSYNEQFF
.,TRBJ1-5,16,.,TRBV30,TGTGCCTGGAGCCAGGGGCGGAAGTATAGCAATCAGCCCCAGCATTTT,CAWSQGRKYSNQPQHF
.,TRBJ1-5,13,.,TRBV7-9,TGTGCCAGCAGCCCCGGATGGAATCAGCCCCAGCATTTT,CASSPGWNQPQHF
TRBD2,TRBJ2-7,18,.,TRBV27,TGTGCCAGCAGTTTATCAAGGACTAGCGGGAGATCTCACTACGAGCAGTACTTC,CASSLSRTSGRSHYEQYF
.,TRBJ1-2,11,.,TRBV12-5,TGTGCTAGTGGGATGAATGGCGGCTACACCTTC,CASGMNGGYTF
TRBD2,TRBJ2-1,15,few,TRBV6-5,TGTGCCAGCAGTTACGGGGGACTATGGAGCGATGAGCAGTTCTTC,CASSYGGLWSDEQFF
.,TRBJ2-7,14,.,TRBV30,TGTGCCTGGACTCCCGGGCCGAGCTCCTACGAGCAGTACTTC,CAWTPGPSSYEQYF
TRBD1,TRBJ1-4,16,few,TRBV6-4,TGTGCCAGCGTCCGGGACAGGGGAAGGGCAAATGAAAAACTGTTTTTT,CASVRDRGRANEKLFF
TRBD2,TRBJ2-1,16,.,TRBV7-9,TGTGCCAGCAGCAATTGGAGGCTAGCGGGCAGCCGGGAGCAGTTCTTC,CASSNWRLAGSREQFF
.,TRBJ2-1,13,.,TRBV11-3,TGTGCCAGCAGCTTAATCGCGGACGGTGAGCAGTTCTTC,CASSLIADGEQFF
TRBD1,TRBJ1-1,12,.,TRBV30,TGTGCCTGGAGCGGGACAGGGGGTGAAGCTTTCTTT,CAWSGTGGEAFF
.,TRBJ1-4,15,.,TRBV28,TGTGCCAGCAGTTTTAGACGAGCAACTAATGAAAAACTGTTTTTT,CASSFRRATNEKLFF
.,TRBJ2-7,13,.,TRBV5-1,TGCGCCAGCAGCCGTGACATTCTCTACGAGCAGTACTTC,CASSRDILYEQYF
.,TRBJ2-2,12,.,TRBV6-1,TGTGCCAGCAGTTCAAACACCGGGGAGCTGTTTTTT,CASSSNTGELFF
TRBD1,TRBJ1-2,14,.,TRBV18,TGTGCCAGCTCACCAGACGGACAGGGGGATGGCTACACCTTC,CASSPDGQGDGYTF
.,TRBJ2-7,15,.,TRBV7-8,TGTGCCAGCAGCTTAGGGGCTGGGGGACCCTACGAGCAGTACTTC,CASSLGAGGPYEQYF
.,TRBJ1-1,14,.,TRBV12-5,TGTGCTAGTGGTTTGCCCTCCCATAGGGCTGAAGCTTTCTTT,CASGLPSHRAEAFF
.,TRBJ2-1,15,.,TRBV7-9,TGTGCCAGCGGTTACAGGGTTGGCACCTACAATGAGCAGTTCTTC,CASGYRVGTYNEQFF
.,TRBJ1-4,14,.,TRBV10-3,TGTGCCATCAGTTCGGACCCATTGGGGGAAAAACTGTTTTTT,CAISSDPLGEKLFF
.,TRBJ1-1,13,.,TRBV2,TGTGCCAGCAGTCGGGAGGGGAACACTGAAGCTTTCTTT,CASSREGNTEAFF
.,TRBJ1-2,13,.,TRBV9,TGTGCCAGCAGCGAGGGGGTTAAGGGTGGCTACACCTTC,CASSEGVKGGYTF
TRBD2,TRBJ2-1,15,.,TRBV9,TGTGCCAGCAGCCTGGGGACTAGCGGGCTTTTTGAGCAGTTCTTC,CASSLGTSGLFEQFF
.,TRBJ2-4,14,.,TRBV30,TGTGCCTGGAGTGTACCCCTAAGTCCGTACATTCAGTACTTC,CAWSVPLSPYIQYF
.,TRBJ2-7,14,.,TRBV2,TGTGCCAGCATTGAGCAGGGGGGTCCCGGCGAGCAGTACTTC,CASIEQGGPGEQYF
TRBD1,TRBJ2-5,14,.,TRBV6-5,TGTGCCAGCAGCCTACAGGGGGCAGGGGAGACCCAGTACTTC,CASSLQGAGETQYF
TRBD2,TRBJ2-2,18,.,TRBV25-1,TGTGCCAGCAGAGTGACTAGCGGGACCCTCAAGGACACCGGGGAGCTGTTTTTT,CASRVTSGTLKDTGELFF
.,TRBJ1-2,15,.,TRBV5-1,TGCGCCAGCAGCTTGCCGGACAAGGGATACTATGGCTACACCTTC,CASSLPDKGYYGYTF
TRBD1,TRBJ1-1,15,.,TRBV5-6,TGTGCCAGCAGTCCGGGACAGACCTACCTCACTGAAGCTTTCTTT,CASSPGQTYLTEAFF
.,TRBJ1-4,14,.,TRBV2,TGTGCCAGCAGTGGACTGACCCGTAATGAAAAACTGTTTTTT,CASSGLTRNEKLFF
TRBD1,TRBJ2-7,14,.,TRBV4-1,TGCGCCAGCAGCCAAGGGGACAGGATTCCCGAGCAGTACTTC,CASSQGDRIPEQYF